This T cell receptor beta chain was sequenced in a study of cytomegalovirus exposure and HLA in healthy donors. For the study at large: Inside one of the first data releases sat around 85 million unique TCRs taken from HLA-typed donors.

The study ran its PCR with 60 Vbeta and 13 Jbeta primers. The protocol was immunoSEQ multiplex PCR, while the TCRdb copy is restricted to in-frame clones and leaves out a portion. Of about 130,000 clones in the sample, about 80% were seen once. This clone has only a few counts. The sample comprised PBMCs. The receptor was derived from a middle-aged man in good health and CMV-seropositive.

CDR3 DNA: TGTGCCAGCAGCTTAGCGGGACAGAAGGAAAAACTGTTTTTT. Its protein product is CASSLAGQKEKLFF. The chain is built from TRBV7-8 and TRBJ1-4, with 7 bases aligning to TRBD1. The CDR3 is 14 amino acids. The germline V gene has CDR1 SGHVS and CDR2 FQNEAQ. After removal of 0 bases from V and 8 bases from J, the junction contained 3 bases not matched to a gene.